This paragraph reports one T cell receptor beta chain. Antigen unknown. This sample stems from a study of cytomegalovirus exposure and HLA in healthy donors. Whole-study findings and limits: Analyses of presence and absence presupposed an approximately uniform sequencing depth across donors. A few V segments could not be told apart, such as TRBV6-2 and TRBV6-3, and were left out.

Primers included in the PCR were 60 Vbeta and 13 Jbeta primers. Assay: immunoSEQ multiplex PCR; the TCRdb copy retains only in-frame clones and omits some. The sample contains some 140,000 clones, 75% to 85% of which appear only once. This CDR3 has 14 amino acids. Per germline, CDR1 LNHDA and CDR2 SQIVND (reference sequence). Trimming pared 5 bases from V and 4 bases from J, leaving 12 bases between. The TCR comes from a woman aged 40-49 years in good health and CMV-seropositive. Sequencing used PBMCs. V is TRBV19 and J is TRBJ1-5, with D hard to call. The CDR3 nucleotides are TGTGCCAGTAGTCCGATGGGCCGGAATCAGCCCCAGCATTTT. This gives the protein CASSPMGRNQPQHF.